These 16 T cell receptor beta chains share one sample of origin, sequenced in a study of blood T cell repertoires in COVID-19. Produced via immunoSEQ multiplex PCR; TCRdb's table is partial and in-frame only. The data contain roughly 210,000 clones, around 84% of them singletons. The specimen sequenced was peripheral blood. These TCRs come from a woman aged 80 or over with COVID-19, enrolled during active disease.

About this clone: In the same sample, other DNA sequences code for this CDR3. The chain employs TRBV11-2 and TRBJ1-1; 8 nucleotides match TRBD1. The V gene end was trimmed by 5 bases and the J gene end by 0 bases; junction bases not matched to a gene: 5. The CDR3 has 15 amino acids. From germline, CDR1 is SGHAT and CDR2 FQNNGV. CDR3 DNA: TGTGCCAGCAGCCCGCGACAGGGGTTGAACACTGAAGCTTTCTTT. It specifies CASSPRQGLNTEAFF.

The V gene is TRBV10-3, the J gene TRBJ1-1; 8 nucleotides line up with TRBD1. Trimming took 7 bases from V and 1 from J; bases not matched to a gene: 5. This CDR3 has 14 residues. Germline values: CDR1 ENHRY, CDR2 SYGVKD. The chain's CDR3 is CAINDRGWNTEAFF. For the CDR3, the DNA is TGTGCCATCAATGACAGGGGATGGAACACTGAAGCTTTCTTT.

J is TRBJ2-5 and V is TRBV5-1, with D possibly TRBD2 on 6 matching bases. Trimming left V 0 bases short and J 1 base short, with 10 bases between. The CDR3 runs 15 residues. Germline values: CDR1 SGHRS, CDR2 YFSETQ. This chain's CDR3 is CASSLAGGGQETQYF. CDR3 DNA: TGCGCCAGCAGCTTGGCTGGGGGAGGCCAAGAGACCCAGTACTTC.

This clone showed up just a few times. This chain uses TRBV5-1 with TRBJ2-3, with 10 nucleotides matching TRBD1. CDR3 length: 18 amino acids. The V gene's germline CDR1 is SGHRS and CDR2 YFSETQ. The ends lost 0 bases at V and 1 base at J; junction bases unmatched: 8. The CDR3 here is CASSLADRGLRGTDTQYF. The CDR3 DNA reads TGCGCCAGCAGCTTGGCTGACAGGGGGCTCAGGGGCACAGATACGCAGTATTTT.

The chain employs TRBV4-1 and TRBJ1-4, with 8 bases that match TRBD1. This CDR3 comprises 15 residues. V was clipped by 4 bases and J by 4 bases; unmatched bases: 5. CDR1 is MGHRA and CDR2 is YSYEKL in the germline V gene. The CDR3 spells CASSPLDRDNEKLFF. In DNA, the CDR3 is TGCGCCAGCAGCCCACTGGACAGGGATAATGAAAAACTGTTTTTT.

The rearrangement links TRBV3-1 (or the pseudogene TRBV3-2) to TRBJ2-3; 8 bases align to TRBD2. CDR3 length: 15 amino acids. J gave up 0 bases and V 5 bases, and 4 bases lay outside the gene matches. The germline CDR1 and CDR2 sequences are LGHDT and YNNKEL (reference sequence). CDR3 DNA sequence: TGTGCCAGCAGCACAACGGGGGGGAGCACAGATACGCAGTATTTT. This codes for CASSTTGGSTDTQYF.

The chain carries TRBV12-3 or TRBV12-4 and TRBJ1-3; no reliable D call. There are 13 residues in the CDR3. The ends were cut back, 8 bases at V and 3 bases at J, with 11 bases in the middle. CDR3 residues: CASSGFFGNTIYF. The CDR3 region has the DNA TGTGCCAGCTCAGGTTTTTTTGGAAACACCATATATTTT.

This clone appeared once. CDR3 sequence: CASSQGGGQRSEQFF. Here the CDR3 DNA reads TGCGCCAGCAGCCAAGGGGGGGGGCAAAGGAGTGAGCAGTTCTTC. The gene calls are TRBV4-3 and TRBJ2-1; D might be TRBD2 (7 bases). V shed 1 base and J shed 9 bases, with 16 bases lying between them. The CDR3 has 15 amino acids. CDR1 LGHNA and CDR2 YSLEER come from the germline V gene.

The chain's CDR3 is CASSPQGAREKLFF. The CDR3 bases are TGTGCCAGTAGTCCACAGGGGGCAAGGGAAAAACTGTTTTTT. V and J are TRBV19 and TRBJ1-4, with TRBD1 matching over 9 bases. With V trimmed by 5 bases and J by 8 bases, 6 bases remained unmatched. Germline loops: CDR1 LNHDA, CDR2 SQIVND (reference sequence). This CDR3 comprises 14 residues.

The V gene is TRBV29-1, the J gene TRBJ2-1, with a weak D call TRBD1 (6 bases). The V end lost 3 bases, the J end lost 8 bases, and 17 bases lay between the germline ends. The germline V gene has CDR1 SQVTM and CDR2 ANQGSEA. The CDR3 is 14 amino acids. CDR3 sequence reads: CSVETGEGVDEQFF. In nucleotides, the CDR3 is TGCAGCGTTGAGACAGGAGAAGGGGTGGATGAGCAGTTCTTC.

The chain links TRBV6-5 to TRBJ2-3; tentative D call: TRBD2 (6 bases). There are 13 residues in the CDR3. From germline, CDR1 is MNHEY and CDR2 SVGAGI. The germline V and J ends were trimmed by 0 bases and 6 bases, with 7 bases remaining between them. The CDR3 here is CASSYSGGDTQYF. In DNA, the CDR3 is TGTGCCAGCAGTTACTCCGGAGGGGATACGCAGTATTTT.

The V call is TRBV6-5, the J call TRBJ1-2; 9 positions agree with TRBD1. The CDR3 spans 15 residues. V lost 0 bases, J lost 5 bases, and 4 bases stayed unmatched. Germline CDR1 reads MNHEY; CDR2 reads SVGAGI. The CDR3 loop reads CASSYSTGTGYGYTF. CDR3 nucleotide sequence: TGTGCCAGCAGTTACTCAACCGGGACAGGGTATGGCTACACCTTC.

This clone occurred once. Other DNA sequences in the sample encode the same CDR3. The chain recombines TRBV6-5 with TRBJ1-4; 10 nucleotides line up with TRBD1. Germline CDR1 is MNHEY and CDR2 is SVGAGI. The CDR3 totals 15 residues. V lost 0 bases, J lost 8 bases, and 3 bases stayed unmatched. CDR3 DNA: TGTGCCAGCAGTTACTCGACAGGGGGCAGGGAAAAACTGTTTTTT. Translation: CASSYSTGGREKLFF.

The chain joins TRBV14 to TRBJ2-3; 11 bases line up with TRBD2. The V gene end was trimmed by 4 bases and the J gene end by 4 bases; junction bases not matched to a gene: 4. The CDR3 covers 15 residues. In germline, CDR1 is SGHDN, CDR2 FVKESK. DNA for the CDR3: TGTGCCAGCAGCCTAGCGGGGGGGCGATCAGATACGCAGTATTTT. Translation: CASSLAGGRSDTQYF.

The genes are TRBV30 and TRBJ2-1, with D possibly TRBD2 on 5 matching bases. Trimming removed 6 bases at V and 5 bases at J, with 11 bases between. CDR3 length: 12 amino acids. Germline V gene data show CDR1 as GTSNPN and CDR2 as SVGIG (reference sequence). The CDR3, as DNA: TGTGCCTGCCGAGGGAAAAACAATGAGCAGTTCTTC. Protein: CACRGKNNEQFF.

The chain's CDR3 is CASSEQRGALGYNEQFF. In DNA form, the CDR3 reads TGTGCCAGCAGTGAACAGCGGGGGGCCTTAGGTTACAATGAGCAGTTCTTC. The chain employs TRBV25-1 and TRBJ2-1; 9 bases agree with TRBD2. Germline CDR1 MGHDK, CDR2 SYGVNS. V shed 2 bases, J shed 4 bases, and the junction held 9 bases outside the gene matches. This CDR3 region has 17 residues.